The clone carrying this TCR beta chain was detected only a few times. Its antigen remains unidentified. TCRdb independently ran MiXCR on the RACE reads; one entry per CDR3 protein. The sample has roughly 130,000 distinct CDR3 sequences, 10% to 12% seen once; the top ten hold 2% to 2.5%. This entry is derived from a study of human T cells and chemical hapten exposure. General study points: Compared with pre-sensitization or healthy control sets, expanded TCRs clustered more. Among TCRs, those above 1 in 1000 frequency were unaffected by DPC sensitization.

Described time point: patch test 3, about 24 weeks after DPC sensitization. Treatment: therapeutic diphenylcyclopropenone sensitization with weekly scalp DPC. Here the sequenced sample was whole blood, taken in connection with sensitization to the hapten diphenylcyclopropenone (DPC). This receptor was identified in a woman aged 45 to 65 with alopecia areata. Some clones in this sample may be carry-over from other donors' samples.

CDR3 sequence: CASRRQGNEKLFF. CDR3 DNA sequence: TGTGCCAGCAGGCGACAGGGTAATGAAAAACTGTTTTTT. This rearrangement joins TRBV2 to TRBJ1-4; 7 bases match TRBD1. The CDR3 contains 13 residues. The germline gives CDR1 SNHLY, CDR2 FYNNEI. V shed 6 bases, J shed 4 bases, and the junction held 2 bases outside the gene matches.